A single sample is the source of the 21 T cell receptor beta chains below, sequenced in a study of cytomegalovirus exposure and HLA in healthy donors. Both 60 Vbeta primers and 13 Jbeta primers went into the PCR. Profiling relied on immunoSEQ multiplex PCR, and the TCRdb table lists in-frame clones only, not all of them. The sample includes some 200,000 clones, about four fifths of them seen just once. The source material was PBMCs. The receptors shown here come from a woman between 18 and 30 years old in good health and CMV-seronegative.

The CDR3 DNA is TGTGCCAGCATCCGAGGGCAGGGGCTTAACTATGGCTACACCTTC. It codes for CASIRGQGLNYGYTF. The chain is built from TRBV6-5 and TRBJ1-2; D may be TRBD1 (6 bases). The CDR3 covers 15 residues. CDR1 MNHEY and CDR2 SVGAGI come from the germline V gene. With 7 bases removed from V and 1 base from J, the gap between germline ends came to 16 bases.

Turning to this clone: The junction differs from germline at one of its ends, possibly a read error. V gene TRBV9 combines with J gene TRBJ2-5, with TRBD2 identical over 9 bases. Germline V gene lookup returns CDR1 SGDLS and CDR2 YYNGEE. This CDR3 has 12 residues. CDR3 DNA: TGTGCCAGTAGCGGGAGAGGAGAGACCCAGTACTTC. Residues: CASSGRGETQYF. The whole variable domain, filled in from reference TRBV9 and TRBJ2-5, reads DSGVTQTPKHLITATGQRVTLRCSPRSGDLSVYWYQQSLDQGLQFLIQYYNGEERAKGNILERFSAQQFPDLHSELNLSSLELGDSALYFCASSGRGETQYFGPGTRLLVL.

The rearrangement joins TRBV9 to TRBJ1-3; D is uncertain. The length of the CDR3 is 14 residues. Germline-derived CDR1 and CDR2 are SGDLS and YYNGEE. The V gene lost 0 bases and the J gene lost 8 bases, with 12 bases spanning the gap. This CDR3 reads CASSVASLQDTIYF. Written as DNA, the CDR3 is TGTGCCAGCAGCGTAGCTTCCTTACAAGACACCATATATTTT.

This clone showed up just once. J is TRBJ2-7 and V is TRBV29-1, with D possibly matching TRBD2 (5 bases). The germline V gene encodes CDR1 SQVTM and CDR2 ANQGSEA. Trimming took off 6 bases at V and 0 bases at J, with 9 bases between the two ends. This CDR3 region has 12 residues. CDR3 DNA: TGCAGCGTACTAGACTCCTCCTACGAGCAGTACGTC. Translating gives CSVLDSSYEQYV.

This clone was observed a single time. The chain links TRBV27 to TRBJ1-2; perhaps TRBD1 as D (6 bases). The CDR3 loop spans 15 amino acids. Germline assignment: CDR1 MNHEY and CDR2 SMNVEV (reference sequence). The ends were cut back, 3 bases at V and 4 bases at J, with 15 bases in the middle. In DNA form, the CDR3 reads TGTGCCAGCAGTTTGGCGGGGGGGCTGAGCTATGGCTACACCTTC. Protein sequence: CASSLAGGLSYGYTF.

The CDR3 nucleotides read TGTGCCAGCAGTTACTCGAGTCGTTCCACTGAAGCTTTCTTT. Protein: CASSYSSRSTEAFF. The chain recombines TRBV6-5 with TRBJ1-1; no clear D gene. Germline lookup yields CDR1 MNHEY and CDR2 SVGAGI. Trimming removed 0 bases at V and 4 bases at J, with 9 bases between. CDR3 length: 14 amino acids.

A remark on this clone: Other nucleotide sequences in the sample specify the same CDR3. The rearrangement joins TRBV6-4 to TRBJ2-3; possibly TRBD1 for D (5 bases). V gave up 6 bases and J gave up 3 bases, with 13 bases separating them. This CDR3 is 14 amino acids long. Per the germline V gene, CDR1 is MRHNA and CDR2 is SNTAGT. The CDR3 loop reads CASSDTGMTDTQYF. The CDR3 nucleotides are TGTGCCAGCAGCGACACAGGAATGACAGATACGCAGTATTTT.

This sequence joins TRBV27 and TRBJ2-7, with D possibly matching TRBD2 (5 bases). The CDR3 sequence is 14 residues long. V was clipped by 2 bases and J by 3 bases, with 11 bases between them. Germline V lookup: CDR1 MNHEY, CDR2 SMNVEV (reference sequence). The CDR3 sequence is CASSLRGKRYEQYF. The CDR3 DNA sequence: TGTGCCAGCAGTTTAAGAGGGAAACGCTACGAGCAGTACTTC.

The V call is TRBV9, the J call TRBJ2-5, with 7 bases aligning to TRBD1. V was pared by 3 bases and J by 7 bases, with 12 bases of the junction left unmatched. Germline V gene data show CDR1 as SGDLS and CDR2 as YYNGEE. The CDR3 is 15 residues long. DNA for the CDR3: TGTGCCAGCAGCGAGGGGGCCCTAGAAAGTGGGACCCAGTACTTC. Amino acids: CASSEGALESGTQYF.

The chain carries TRBV13 and TRBJ2-7; unclear D gene. This CDR3 is built from 13 residues. CDR1 and CDR2 from the germline V gene are PRHDT and FYEKMQ (reference sequence). Between the trimmed V and J ends, which lost 3 bases and 6 bases, there was a span of 12 bases. CDR3 bases: TGTGCCAGCAGCTTTAAGGTCAGGTCCGAGCAGTACGTC. It specifies CASSFKVRSEQYV.

V and J are TRBV27 and TRBJ2-1; D uncertain. The CDR3 has 13 amino acids. From germline, CDR1 is MNHEY and CDR2 SMNVEV (reference sequence). V gave up 3 bases and J gave up 10 bases, with 13 bases separating them. The chain's CDR3 is CASSLASFGEQFF. The CDR3 DNA is TGTGCCAGCAGTTTGGCTAGTTTTGGCGAGCAGTTCTTC.

The chain is built from TRBV19 and TRBJ1-5; 7 nucleotides line up with TRBD1. Germline loops: CDR1 LNHDA, CDR2 SQIVND (reference sequence). Trimming at V came to 4 bases and at J to 2 bases, leaving 5 bases not matched to a gene. The CDR3 spans 15 residues. The CDR3 sequence: CASSNYQGGNQPQHF. The DNA for the CDR3 is TGTGCCAGTAGTAACTATCAGGGGGGCAATCAGCCCCAGCATTTT.

This rearrangement joins TRBV29-1 to TRBJ2-1, with TRBD2 matching over 11 bases. V lost 7 bases and J lost 4; bases outside the gene matches: 6. The CDR3 spans 14 residues. Germline CDR1 reads SQVTM; CDR2 reads ANQGSEA. The CDR3 here is CSGAGTSGYNEQFF. DNA for the CDR3: TGCAGCGGGGCCGGGACTAGCGGTTACAATGAGCAGTTCTTC.

This clone has just a few counts. The CDR3 sequence is CASSESTRPGEDTQYF. In DNA form, the CDR3 reads TGCGCCAGCAGTGAGTCGACTCGTCCGGGGGAGGATACGCAGTATTTT. The chain couples TRBV10-1 to TRBJ2-3, with D maybe TRBD2 (6 bases). This CDR3 has 16 amino acids. Germline V gene lookup returns CDR1 WNHNN and CDR2 SYGVQD (reference sequence). V lost 0 bases to trimming and J lost 6 bases, with 16 bases between them.

The chain uses TRBV5-4 and TRBJ2-1, with TRBD2 matching 10 bases. Germline V gene lookup returns CDR1 SGHNT and CDR2 YYREEE (reference sequence). The CDR3 consists of 20 residues. V trimming: 2 bases; J trimming: 3 bases; junction bases outside the gene matches: 17. In DNA form, the CDR3 reads TGTGCCAGCAGCTTACGCCCCGGAAATAGCGGGAGGAAGATCTACAATGAGCAGTTCTTC. Protein: CASSLRPGNSGRKIYNEQFF.

This chain joins TRBV27 and TRBJ1-5; D not certain. The V and J ends lost 6 bases and 2 bases respectively, with 11 bases between them. Germline CDR1 reads MNHEY; CDR2 reads SMNVEV (reference sequence). This CDR3 contains 14 residues. CDR3 in amino acids: CASSPGIGNQPQHF. CDR3 DNA: TGTGCCAGCAGCCCGGGGATTGGCAATCAGCCCCAGCATTTT.

The CDR3: CASSLVPRVAVSGYTF. The CDR3, as DNA: TGTGCCAGCAGCTTAGTGCCTCGGGTTGCGGTCTCTGGCTACACCTTC. The V and J genes are TRBV7-9 and TRBJ1-2; the D is unclear. Trimming left V 1 base short and J 7 bases short, with 19 bases between. Germline V lookup: CDR1 SEHNR, CDR2 FQNEAQ (reference sequence). CDR3 length: 16 amino acids.

The V and J genes are TRBV5-8 and TRBJ1-2; TRBD1 agrees at 8 bases. Germline lookup yields CDR1 SGHTS and CDR2 YDEGEE. V lost 3 bases and J lost 7; bases outside the gene matches: 14. CDR3 length: 16 residues. The CDR3 DNA reads TGTGCCAGCAGCTCCAGGACAGGGCCTGGATTGGGTGGCTACACCTTC. Its protein is CASSSRTGPGLGGYTF.

This rearrangement joins TRBV7-8 to TRBJ1-2; TRBD1 matches 10 bases. With V trimmed by 5 bases and J by 4 bases, 4 bases remained unmatched. Germline V gene lookup returns CDR1 SGHVS and CDR2 FQNEAQ. The CDR3 has 14 amino acids. The CDR3 reads CASSIRQGAYGYTF. The CDR3 DNA is TGTGCCAGCAGCATAAGACAGGGGGCCTATGGCTACACCTTC.

This clone was detected only once. The chain employs TRBV21-1 and TRBJ2-1; TRBD2 was called by the table and not checked on the DNA. TRBV21-1 is a pseudogene. The CDR3 covers 15 residues. The CDR3 DNA reads TGTGCCAGCAGCATGTGGCTAGCGGACTACAATGAGCAGTTCTTC. This translates into CASSMWLADYNEQFF.

The rearrangement uses TRBV2 and TRBJ2-6, with D unclear. Deletions cut 6 bases from V and 4 bases from J, with 13 bases between. The V gene's germline CDR1 is SNHLY and CDR2 FYNNEI. The CDR3 has 15 amino acids. The DNA for the CDR3 is TGTGCCAGCAGGCAACCAAGCACCGGGGCCAACGTCCTGACTTTC. Encoded protein: CASRQPSTGANVLTF. The entire variable domain, with the rest obtained from reference TRBV2 and TRBJ2-6, is as follows: EPEVTQTPSHQVTQMGQEVILRCVPISNHLYFYWYRQILGQKVEFLVSFYNNEISEKSEIFDDQFSVERPDGSNFTLKIRSTKLEDSAMYFCASRQPSTGANVLTFGAGSRLTVL.